The subject of this entry is one T cell receptor (beta chain). The length of the CDR3 is 15 residues. Authors' methods: Using reference gene primer amplification, nucleated cell counts were estimated. Only in-frame clones appear in the TCRdb table, and some are missing; sequencing was by immunoSEQ multiplex PCR. V, J and clone size reflect that table, while D and trimming were determined from the DNA. Of 400,000 to 550,000 clones in the sample, more than 85% are singletons; the top ten hold 4.3%. These data are taken from a study of blood T cell repertoires in COVID-19. Study overall: T cells, B-cell-depleted T cells, or PBMCs provided the cDNA or gDNA that served as material.

The sample comprised peripheral blood. This clonotype was sampled from a woman in her thirties with acute or convalescent COVID-19. The chain links TRBV21-1 to TRBJ2-1; the table's D call, TRBD2, has no DNA check behind it. TRBV21-1 is noted as a pseudogene. In nucleotides, the CDR3 is TGTGCCAGCAGCAAGGACCGCGGGGGGGAGAAAGAGCAGTTCTTC. Its translation is CASSKDRGGEKEQFF.